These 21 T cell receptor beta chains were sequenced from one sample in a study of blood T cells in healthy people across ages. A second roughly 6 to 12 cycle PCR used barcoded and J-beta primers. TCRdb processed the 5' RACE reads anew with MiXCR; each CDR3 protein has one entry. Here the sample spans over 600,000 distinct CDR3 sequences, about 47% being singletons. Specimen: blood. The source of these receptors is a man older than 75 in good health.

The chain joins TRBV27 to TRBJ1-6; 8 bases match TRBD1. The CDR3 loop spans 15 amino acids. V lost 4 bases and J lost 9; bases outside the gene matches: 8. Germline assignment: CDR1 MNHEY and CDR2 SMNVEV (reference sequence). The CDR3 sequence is CASSSTGAGRSPLHF. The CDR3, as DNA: TGTGCCAGCAGTTCGACAGGGGCGGGTCGTTCACCCCTCCACTTT.

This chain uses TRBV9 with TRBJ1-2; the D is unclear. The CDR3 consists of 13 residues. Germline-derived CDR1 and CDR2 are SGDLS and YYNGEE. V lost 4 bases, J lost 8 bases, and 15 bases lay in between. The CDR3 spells CASSPTATGGYTF. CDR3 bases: TGTGCCAGCAGCCCGACCGCGACGGGGGGCTACACCTTC.

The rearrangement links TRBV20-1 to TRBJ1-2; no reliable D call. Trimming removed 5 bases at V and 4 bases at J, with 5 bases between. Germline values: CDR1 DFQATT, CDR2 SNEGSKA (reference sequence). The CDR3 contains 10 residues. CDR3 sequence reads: CSAASYGYTF. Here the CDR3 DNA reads TGCAGTGCTGCTTCCTATGGCTACACCTTC.

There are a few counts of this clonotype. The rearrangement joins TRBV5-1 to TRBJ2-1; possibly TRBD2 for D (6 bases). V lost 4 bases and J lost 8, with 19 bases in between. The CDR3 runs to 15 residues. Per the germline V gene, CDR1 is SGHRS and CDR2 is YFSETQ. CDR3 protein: CASSQGSGGEDEQFF. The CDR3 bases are TGCGCCAGCAGCCAAGGGAGCGGAGGGGAGGATGAGCAGTTCTTC. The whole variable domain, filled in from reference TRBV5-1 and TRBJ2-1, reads KAGVTQTPRYLIKTRGQQVTLSCSPISGHRSVSWYQQTPGQGLQFLFEYFSETQRNKGNFPGRFSGRQFSNSRSEMNVSTLELGDSALYLCASSQGSGGEDEQFFGPGTRLTVL.

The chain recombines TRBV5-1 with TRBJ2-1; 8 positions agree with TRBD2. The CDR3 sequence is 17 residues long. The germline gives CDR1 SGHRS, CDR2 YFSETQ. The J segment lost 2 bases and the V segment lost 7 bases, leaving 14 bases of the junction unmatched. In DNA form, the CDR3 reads TGCGCCAGCTCCCAGGGGCTAGCGGGTGCCGCCTACAATGAGCAGTTCTTC. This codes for CASSQGLAGAAYNEQFF.

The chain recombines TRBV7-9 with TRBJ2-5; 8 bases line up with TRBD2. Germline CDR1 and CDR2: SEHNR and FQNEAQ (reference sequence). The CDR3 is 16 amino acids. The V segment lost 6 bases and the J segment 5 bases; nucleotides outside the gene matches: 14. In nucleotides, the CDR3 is TGTGCCAGCAGTAGGGTAGCGGGGACCCTGTGGGAGACCCAGTACTTC. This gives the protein CASSRVAGTLWETQYF.

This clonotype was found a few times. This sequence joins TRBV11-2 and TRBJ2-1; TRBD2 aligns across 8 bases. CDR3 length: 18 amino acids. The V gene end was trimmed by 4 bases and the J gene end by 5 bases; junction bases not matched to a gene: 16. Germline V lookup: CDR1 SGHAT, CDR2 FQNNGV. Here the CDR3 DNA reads TGTGCCAGCAGCTCCGACGGGAGGGCCCTCTTATCCAACAATGAGCAGTTCTTC. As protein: CASSSDGRALLSNNEQFF. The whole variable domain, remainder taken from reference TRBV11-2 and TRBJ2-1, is EAGVAQSPRYKIIEKRQSVAFWCNPISGHATLYWYQQILGQGPKLLIQFQNNGVVDDSQLPKDRFSAERLKGVDSTLKIQPAKLEDSAVYLCASSSDGRALLSNNEQFFGPGTRLTVL.

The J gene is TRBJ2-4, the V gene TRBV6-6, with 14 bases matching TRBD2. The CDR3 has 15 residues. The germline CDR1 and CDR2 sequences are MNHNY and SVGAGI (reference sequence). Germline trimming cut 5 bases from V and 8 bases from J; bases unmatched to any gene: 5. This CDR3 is CASSDGTSGSYIQYF. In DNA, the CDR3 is TGTGCCAGCAGTGACGGGACTAGCGGGAGCTACATTCAGTACTTC.

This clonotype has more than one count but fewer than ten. The CDR3 nucleotides read TGCGCCGGTCGCGATTACAGGGGGTGGTACGAGCAGTACTTC. Amino acid sequence: CAGRDYRGWYEQYF. This chain connects TRBV5-1 to TRBJ2-7, with 8 bases that match TRBD1. This CDR3 has 14 residues. Germline loops: CDR1 SGHRS, CDR2 YFSETQ. V shed 10 bases and J 4 bases; nucleotides not matched to a gene: 13.

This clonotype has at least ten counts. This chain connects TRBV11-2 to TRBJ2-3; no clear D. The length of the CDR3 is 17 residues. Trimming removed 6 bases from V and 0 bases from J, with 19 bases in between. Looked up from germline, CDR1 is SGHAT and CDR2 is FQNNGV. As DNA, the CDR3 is TGTGCCAGCAGGTCGCTGACGGGTCGCACCAGCACAGATACGCAGTATTTT. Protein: CASRSLTGRTSTDTQYF.

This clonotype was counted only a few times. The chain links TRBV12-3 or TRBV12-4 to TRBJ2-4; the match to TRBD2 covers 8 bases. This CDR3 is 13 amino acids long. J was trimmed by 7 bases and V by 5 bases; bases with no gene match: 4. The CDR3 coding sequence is TGTGCCAGCAGTGCCGGGGGGGCGAACATTCAGTACTTC. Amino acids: CASSAGGANIQYF.

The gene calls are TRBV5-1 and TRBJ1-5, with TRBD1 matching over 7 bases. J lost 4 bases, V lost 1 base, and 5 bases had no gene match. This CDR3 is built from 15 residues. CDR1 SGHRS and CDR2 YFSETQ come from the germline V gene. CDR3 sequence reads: CASSLSTGDNQPQHF. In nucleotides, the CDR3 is TGCGCCAGCAGCTTGAGCACAGGGGATAATCAGCCCCAGCATTTT. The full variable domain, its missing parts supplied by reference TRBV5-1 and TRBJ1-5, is KAGVTQTPRYLIKTRGQQVTLSCSPISGHRSVSWYQQTPGQGLQFLFEYFSETQRNKGNFPGRFSGRQFSNSRSEMNVSTLELGDSALYLCASSLSTGDNQPQHFGDGTRLSIL.

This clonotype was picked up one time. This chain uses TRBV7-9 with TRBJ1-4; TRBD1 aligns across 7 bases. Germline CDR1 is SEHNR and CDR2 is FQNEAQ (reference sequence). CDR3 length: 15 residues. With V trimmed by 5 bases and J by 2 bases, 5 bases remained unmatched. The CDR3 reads CASSQSGQTNEKLFF. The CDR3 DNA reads TGTGCCAGCAGCCAATCGGGACAGACTAATGAAAAACTGTTTTTT.

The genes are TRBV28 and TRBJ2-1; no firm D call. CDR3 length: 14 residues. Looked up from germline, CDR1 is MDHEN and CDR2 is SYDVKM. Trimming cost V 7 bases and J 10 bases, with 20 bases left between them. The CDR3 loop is CASTEPRPRLEQFF. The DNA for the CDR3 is TGTGCCAGCACTGAACCCCGACCTAGACTGGAGCAGTTCTTC.

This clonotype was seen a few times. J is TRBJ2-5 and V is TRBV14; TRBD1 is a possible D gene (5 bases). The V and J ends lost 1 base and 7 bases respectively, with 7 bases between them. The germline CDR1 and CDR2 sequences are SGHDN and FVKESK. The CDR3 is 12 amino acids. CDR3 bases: TGTGCCAGCAGCCAAGCTAGGGGGACCCAGTACTTC. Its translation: CASSQARGTQYF. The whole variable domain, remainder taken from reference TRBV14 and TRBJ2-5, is EAGVTQFPSHSVIEKGQTVTLRCDPISGHDNLYWYRRVMGKEIKFLLHFVKESKQDESGMPNNRFLAERTGGTYSTLKVQPAELEDSGVYFCASSQARGTQYFGPGTRLLVL.

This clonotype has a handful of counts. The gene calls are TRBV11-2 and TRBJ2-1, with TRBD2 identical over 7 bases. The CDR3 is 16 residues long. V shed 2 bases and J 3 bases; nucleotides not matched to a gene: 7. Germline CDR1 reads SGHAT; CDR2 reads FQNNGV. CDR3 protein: CASSLSAGVGYNEQFF. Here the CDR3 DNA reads TGTGCCAGCAGCTTATCGGCGGGAGTCGGCTACAATGAGCAGTTCTTC. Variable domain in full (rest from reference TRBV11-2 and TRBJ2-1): EAGVAQSPRYKIIEKRQSVAFWCNPISGHATLYWYQQILGQGPKLLIQFQNNGVVDDSQLPKDRFSAERLKGVDSTLKIQPAKLEDSAVYLCASSLSAGVGYNEQFFGPGTRLTVL.

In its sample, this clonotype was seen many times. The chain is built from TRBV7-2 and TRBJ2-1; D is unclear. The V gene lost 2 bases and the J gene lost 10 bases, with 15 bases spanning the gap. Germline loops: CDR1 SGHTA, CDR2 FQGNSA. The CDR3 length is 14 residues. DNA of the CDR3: TGTGCCAGCAGCTTAAGGAGTGCAGGCGTCGAGCAGTTCTTC. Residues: CASSLRSAGVEQFF.

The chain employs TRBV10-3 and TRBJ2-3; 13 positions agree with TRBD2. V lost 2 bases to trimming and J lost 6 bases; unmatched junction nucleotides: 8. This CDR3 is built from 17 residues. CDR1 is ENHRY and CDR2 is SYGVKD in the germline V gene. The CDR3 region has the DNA TGTGCCATCAGTGAGAGGACTAGCGGGGGAGCGATGGATACGCAGTATTTT. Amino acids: CAISERTSGGAMDTQYF.

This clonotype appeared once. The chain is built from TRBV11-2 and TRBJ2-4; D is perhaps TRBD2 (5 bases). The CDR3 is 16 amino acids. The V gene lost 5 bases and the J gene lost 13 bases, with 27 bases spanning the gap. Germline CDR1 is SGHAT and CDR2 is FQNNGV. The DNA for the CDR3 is TGTGCCAGCAGCATAGGGAAGGACCTGCTGGGGAGAGAGCAGTACTTC. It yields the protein CASSIGKDLLGREQYF.

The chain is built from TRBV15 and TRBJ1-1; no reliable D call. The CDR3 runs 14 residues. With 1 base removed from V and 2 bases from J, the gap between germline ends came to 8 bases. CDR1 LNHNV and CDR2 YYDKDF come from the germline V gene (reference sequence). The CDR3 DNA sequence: TGTGCCACCAGCAGAGCGTTAGAAAACACTGAAGCTTTCTTT. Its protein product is CATSRALENTEAFF.

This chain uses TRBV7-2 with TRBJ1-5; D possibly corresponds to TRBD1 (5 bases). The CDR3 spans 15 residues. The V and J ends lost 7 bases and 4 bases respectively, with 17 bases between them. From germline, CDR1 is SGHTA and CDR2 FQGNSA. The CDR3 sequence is CASTLDRAANQPQHF. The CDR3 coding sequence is TGTGCCAGCACCCTAGACAGAGCTGCTAATCAGCCCCAGCATTTT.